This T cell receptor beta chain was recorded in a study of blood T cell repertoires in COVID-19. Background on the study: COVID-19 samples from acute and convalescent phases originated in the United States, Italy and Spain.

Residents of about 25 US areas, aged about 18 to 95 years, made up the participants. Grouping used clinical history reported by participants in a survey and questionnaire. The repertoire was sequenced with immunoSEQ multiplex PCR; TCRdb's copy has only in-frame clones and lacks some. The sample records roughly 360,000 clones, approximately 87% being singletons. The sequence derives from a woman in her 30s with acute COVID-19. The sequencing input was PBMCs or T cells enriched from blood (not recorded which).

In DNA, the CDR3 is TGCGCCAGCAGCCAAGGGGGGGACAGGAGATATGGCTACACCTTC. It specifies CASSQGGDRRYGYTF. The V call is TRBV4-1, the J call TRBJ1-2; 8 nucleotides match TRBD1. The V segment lost 1 base and the J segment 5 bases; nucleotides outside the gene matches: 6. The length of the CDR3 is 15 residues. Germline lookup yields CDR1 MGHRA and CDR2 YSYEKL.